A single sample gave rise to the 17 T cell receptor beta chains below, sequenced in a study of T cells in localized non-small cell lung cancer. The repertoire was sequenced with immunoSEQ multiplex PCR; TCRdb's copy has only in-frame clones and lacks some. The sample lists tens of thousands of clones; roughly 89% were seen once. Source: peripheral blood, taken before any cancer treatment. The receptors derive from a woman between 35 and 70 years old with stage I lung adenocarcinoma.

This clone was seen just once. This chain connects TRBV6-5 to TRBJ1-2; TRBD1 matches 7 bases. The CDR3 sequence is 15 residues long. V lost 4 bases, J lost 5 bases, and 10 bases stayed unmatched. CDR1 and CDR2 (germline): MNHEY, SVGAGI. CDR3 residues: CASSSQPGQNYGYTF. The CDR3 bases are TGTGCCAGCAGTTCGCAGCCGGGACAGAATTATGGCTACACCTTC.

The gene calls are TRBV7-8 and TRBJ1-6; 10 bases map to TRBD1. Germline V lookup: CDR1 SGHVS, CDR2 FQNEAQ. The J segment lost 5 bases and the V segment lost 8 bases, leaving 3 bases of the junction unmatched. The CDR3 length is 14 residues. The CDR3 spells CASGQGVDNSPLHF. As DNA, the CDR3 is TGTGCCAGCGGACAGGGGGTCGATAATTCACCCCTCCACTTT. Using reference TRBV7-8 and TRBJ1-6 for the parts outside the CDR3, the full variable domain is GAGVSQSPRYKVAKRGQDVALRCDPISGHVSLFWYQQALGQGPEFLTYFQNEAQLDKSGLPSDRFFAERPEGSVSTLKIQRTQQEDSAVYLCASGQGVDNSPLHFGNGTRLTVT.

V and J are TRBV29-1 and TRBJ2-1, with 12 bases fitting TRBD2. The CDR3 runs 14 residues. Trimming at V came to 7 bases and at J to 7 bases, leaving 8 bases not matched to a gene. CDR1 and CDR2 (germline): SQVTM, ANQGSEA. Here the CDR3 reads CSARLAGEGNEQFF. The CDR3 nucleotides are TGCAGCGCCAGACTAGCGGGGGAAGGAAATGAGCAGTTCTTC.

The CDR3 here is CASRRLVSDTQYF. The CDR3 DNA reads as TGTGCCAGCAGAAGACTAGTTAGCGATACGCAGTATTTT. The chain links TRBV6-5 to TRBJ2-3; D perhaps matches TRBD2 (6 bases). The CDR3 loop spans 13 amino acids. Trimming left V 6 bases short and J 6 bases short, with 13 bases between. Germline V lookup: CDR1 MNHEY, CDR2 SVGAGI.

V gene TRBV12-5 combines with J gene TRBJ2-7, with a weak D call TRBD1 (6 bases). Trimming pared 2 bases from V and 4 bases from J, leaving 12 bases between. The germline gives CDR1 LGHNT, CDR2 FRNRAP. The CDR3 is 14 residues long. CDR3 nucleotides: TGTGCTAGTGGTTTGTGGGACATGCTTTACGAGCAGTACTTC. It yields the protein CASGLWDMLYEQYF.

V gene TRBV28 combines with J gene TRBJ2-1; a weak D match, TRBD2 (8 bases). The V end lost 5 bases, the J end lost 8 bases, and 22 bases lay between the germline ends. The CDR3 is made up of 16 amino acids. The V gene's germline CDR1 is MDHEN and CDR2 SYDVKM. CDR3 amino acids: CASSNPGQRRGDEQFF. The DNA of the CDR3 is TGTGCCAGCAGTAACCCGGGACAGCGGCGGGGGGATGAGCAGTTCTTC.

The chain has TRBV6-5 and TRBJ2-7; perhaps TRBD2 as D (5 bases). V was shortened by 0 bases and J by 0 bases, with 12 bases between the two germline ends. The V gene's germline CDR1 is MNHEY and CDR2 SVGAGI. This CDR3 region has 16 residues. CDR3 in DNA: TGTGCCAGCAGTTACTCGGCCGGAGGAAGCTCCTACGAGCAGTACTTC. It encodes CASSYSAGGSSYEQYF.

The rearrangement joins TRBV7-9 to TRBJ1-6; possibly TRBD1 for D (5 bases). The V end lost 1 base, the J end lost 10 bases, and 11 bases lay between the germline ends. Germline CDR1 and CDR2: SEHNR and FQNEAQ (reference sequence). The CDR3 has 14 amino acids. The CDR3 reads CASSLGGRGSPLHF. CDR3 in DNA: TGTGCCAGCAGCTTAGGGGGTCGGGGGTCACCCCTCCACTTT. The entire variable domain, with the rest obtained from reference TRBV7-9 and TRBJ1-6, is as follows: DTGVSQNPRHKITKRGQNVTFRCDPISEHNRLYWYRQTLGQGPEFLTYFQNEAQLEKSRLLSDRFSAERPKGSFSTLEIQRTEQGDSAMYLCASSLGGRGSPLHFGNGTRLTVT.

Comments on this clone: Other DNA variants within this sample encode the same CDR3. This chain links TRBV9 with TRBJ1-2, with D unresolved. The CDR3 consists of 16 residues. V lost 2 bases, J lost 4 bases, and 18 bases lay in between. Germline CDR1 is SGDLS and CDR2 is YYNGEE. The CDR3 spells CASSVIGAGATYGYTF. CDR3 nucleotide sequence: TGTGCCAGCAGCGTCATCGGTGCAGGAGCGACCTATGGCTACACCTTC.

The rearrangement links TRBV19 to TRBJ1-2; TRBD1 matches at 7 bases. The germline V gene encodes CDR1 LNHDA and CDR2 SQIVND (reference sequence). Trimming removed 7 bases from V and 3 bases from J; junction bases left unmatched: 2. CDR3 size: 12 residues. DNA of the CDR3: TGTGCCAGTATCCAGGGGGACTATGGCTACACCTTC. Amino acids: CASIQGDYGYTF.

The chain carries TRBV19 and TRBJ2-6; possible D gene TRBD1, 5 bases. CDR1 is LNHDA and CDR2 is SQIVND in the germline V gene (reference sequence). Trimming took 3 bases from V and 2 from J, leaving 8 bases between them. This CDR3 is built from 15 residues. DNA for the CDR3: TGTGCCAGTAGTATGAGCAGGGCTGGGGCCAACGTCCTGACTTTC. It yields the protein CASSMSRAGANVLTF.

The CDR3 DNA is TGCGCCAGCAGCGACCTAGCCAAAAACATTCAGTACTTC. It codes for CASSDLAKNIQYF. The chain couples TRBV5-1 to TRBJ2-4, with no clear D. Trimming cost V 4 bases and J 0 bases, with 5 bases left between them. The CDR3 totals 13 residues. CDR1 and CDR2 from the germline V gene are SGHRS and YFSETQ.

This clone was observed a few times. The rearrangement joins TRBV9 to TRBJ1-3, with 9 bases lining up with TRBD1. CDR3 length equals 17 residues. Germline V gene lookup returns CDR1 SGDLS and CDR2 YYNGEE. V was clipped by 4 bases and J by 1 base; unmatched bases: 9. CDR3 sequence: CASSPSPGTGSGNTIYF. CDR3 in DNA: TGTGCCAGCAGCCCTAGTCCCGGGACAGGGTCTGGAAACACCATATATTTT.

CDR3 DNA sequence: TGTGCCAGCAGCTCCGGGGGAGGGGGCAACTACGAGCAGTACTTC. Its translation: CASSSGGGGNYEQYF. The V call is TRBV7-8, the J call TRBJ2-7; the D gene could be TRBD1 or TRBD2 (7 bases each). Trimming removed 4 bases from V and 3 bases from J, with 16 bases in between. CDR1 and CDR2 from the germline V gene are SGHVS and FQNEAQ. The CDR3 spans 15 residues.

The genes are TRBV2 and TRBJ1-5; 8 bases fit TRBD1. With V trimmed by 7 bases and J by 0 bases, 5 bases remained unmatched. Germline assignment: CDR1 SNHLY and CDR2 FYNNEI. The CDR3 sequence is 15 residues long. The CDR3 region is CASTQGAVSNQPQHF. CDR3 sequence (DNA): TGTGCCAGCACTCAGGGGGCGGTTAGCAATCAGCCCCAGCATTTT.

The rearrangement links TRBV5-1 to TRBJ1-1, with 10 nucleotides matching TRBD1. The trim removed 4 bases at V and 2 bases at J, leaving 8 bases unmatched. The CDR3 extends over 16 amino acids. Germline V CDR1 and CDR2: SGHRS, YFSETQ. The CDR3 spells CASSPGTGAPNTEAFF. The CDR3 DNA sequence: TGCGCCAGCAGCCCCGGGACAGGGGCGCCTAACACTGAAGCTTTCTTT.

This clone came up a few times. The CDR3 DNA reads as TGTGCCTGGACGGAGAGCCTGATGAACACTGAAGCTTTCTTT. Protein sequence: CAWTESLMNTEAFF. The chain has TRBV30 and TRBJ1-1, with unresolved D. Trimming left V 4 bases short and J 0 bases short, with 12 bases between. Germline CDR1 and CDR2: GTSNPN and SVGIG (reference sequence). The CDR3 length is 14 residues.